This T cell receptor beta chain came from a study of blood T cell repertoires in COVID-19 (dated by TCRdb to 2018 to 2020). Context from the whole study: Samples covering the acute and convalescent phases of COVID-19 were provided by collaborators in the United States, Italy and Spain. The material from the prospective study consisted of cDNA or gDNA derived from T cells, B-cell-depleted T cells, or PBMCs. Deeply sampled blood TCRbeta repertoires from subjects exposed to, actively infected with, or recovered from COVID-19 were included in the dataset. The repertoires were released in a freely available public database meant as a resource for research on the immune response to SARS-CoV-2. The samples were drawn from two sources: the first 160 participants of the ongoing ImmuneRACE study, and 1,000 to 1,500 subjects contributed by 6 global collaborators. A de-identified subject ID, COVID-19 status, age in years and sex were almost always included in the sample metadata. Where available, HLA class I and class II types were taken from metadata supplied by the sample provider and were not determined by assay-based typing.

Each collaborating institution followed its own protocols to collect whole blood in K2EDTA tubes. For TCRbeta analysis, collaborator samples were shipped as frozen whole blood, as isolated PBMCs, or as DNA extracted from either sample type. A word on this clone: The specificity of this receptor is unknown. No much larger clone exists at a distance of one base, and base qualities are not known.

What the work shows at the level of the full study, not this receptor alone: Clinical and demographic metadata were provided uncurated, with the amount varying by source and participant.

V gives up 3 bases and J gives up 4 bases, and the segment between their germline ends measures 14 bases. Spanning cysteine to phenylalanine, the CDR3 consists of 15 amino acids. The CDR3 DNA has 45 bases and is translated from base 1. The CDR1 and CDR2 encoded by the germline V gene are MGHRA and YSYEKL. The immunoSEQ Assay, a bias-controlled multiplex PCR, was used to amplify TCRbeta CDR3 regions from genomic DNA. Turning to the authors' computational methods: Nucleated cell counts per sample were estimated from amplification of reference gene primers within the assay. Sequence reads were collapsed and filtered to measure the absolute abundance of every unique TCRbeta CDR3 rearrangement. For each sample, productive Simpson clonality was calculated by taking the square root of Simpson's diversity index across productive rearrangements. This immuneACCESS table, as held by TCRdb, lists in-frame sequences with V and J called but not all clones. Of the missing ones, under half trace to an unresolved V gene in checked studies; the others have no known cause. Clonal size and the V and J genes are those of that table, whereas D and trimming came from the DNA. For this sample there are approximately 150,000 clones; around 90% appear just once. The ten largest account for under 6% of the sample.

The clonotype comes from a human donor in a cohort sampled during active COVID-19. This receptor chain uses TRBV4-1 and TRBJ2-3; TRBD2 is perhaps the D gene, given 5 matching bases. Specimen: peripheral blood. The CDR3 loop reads CASSQSRGQADTQYF. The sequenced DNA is TGCGCCAGCAGCCAGAGTCGGGGTCAGGCAGATACGCAGTATTTT.